The text below deals with one T cell receptor beta chain. In germline, CDR1 is SGDLS, CDR2 YYNGEE. V gave up 4 bases and J gave up 0 bases; unmatched junction bases: 11. This CDR3 has 19 amino acids. This PCR relied on a set of 60 Vbeta primers and 13 Jbeta primers. Sequenced by immunoSEQ multiplex PCR; TCRdb stores in-frame clones only, minus some. The repertoire has fewer than 250,000 clones, 60% to 80% of them found once; the top ten carry 1.8%. This entry belongs to a study of cytomegalovirus exposure and HLA in healthy donors. This TCR came from a male donor in good health and CMV-seronegative. The chain employs TRBV9 and TRBJ2-6, with 9 nucleotides matching TRBD1. Material: PBMCs. CDR3 sequence reads: CASSFDPGQGVSGANVLTF. DNA of the CDR3: TGTGCCAGCAGCTTCGATCCGGGACAGGGCGTCTCTGGGGCCAACGTCCTGACTTTC.